There are a few counts of the clone carrying this TCR beta chain. What it binds is unknown. These data come from a study of beta chain features in type 1 diabetes. Study-level results: TCRB CDR3s from Type 1 diabetes patients were moderately but significantly shorter in all four CD4+ subsets.

CDR1 SEHNR and CDR2 FQNEAQ come from the germline V gene (reference sequence). This CDR3 region has 14 residues. The V gene lost 7 bases and the J gene lost 4 bases, with 17 bases spanning the gap. Central memory, naive, regulatory and stem cell-like memory CD4+ cells were sorted by CD45RO/CCR7/CD25/CD127/CD95/CD27. The whole isolated RNA underwent reverse transcription, so sequencing captured expressed TCRB transcripts. Profiling relied on immunoSEQ multiplex PCR, and the TCRdb table lists in-frame clones only, not all of them. Among approximately 360,000 clones, around 13% were seen once, and the ten largest hold 0.0095% to 0.013%.

This TCR was recovered from a woman between 18 and 29 years old with type 1 diabetes. The V call is TRBV7-9, the J call TRBJ2-7; TRBD1 might be the D (6 bases). The specimen was naive CD4+ T cells from blood. The DNA of the CDR3 is TGTGCCAGCACCCAGGGGTCAGTCTCATACGAGCAGTACTTC. Amino acids: CASTQGSVSYEQYF.